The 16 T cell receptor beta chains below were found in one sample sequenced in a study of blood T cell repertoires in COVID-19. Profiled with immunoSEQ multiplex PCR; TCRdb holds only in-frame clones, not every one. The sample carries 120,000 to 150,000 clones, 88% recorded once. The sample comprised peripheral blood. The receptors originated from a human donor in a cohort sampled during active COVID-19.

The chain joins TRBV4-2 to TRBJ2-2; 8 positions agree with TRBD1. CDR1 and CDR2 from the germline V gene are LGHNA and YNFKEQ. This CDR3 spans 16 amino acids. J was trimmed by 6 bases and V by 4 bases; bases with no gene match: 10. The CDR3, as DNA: TGTGCCAGCAGCCGCACACAGGGGGGTTTTGCCGGGGAGCTGTTTTTT. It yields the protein CASSRTQGGFAGELFF.

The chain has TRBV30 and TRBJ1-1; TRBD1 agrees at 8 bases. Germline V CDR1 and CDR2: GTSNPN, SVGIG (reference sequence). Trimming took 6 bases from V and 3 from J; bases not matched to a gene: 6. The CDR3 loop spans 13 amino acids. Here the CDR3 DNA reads TGTGCCTGCCTAAGGACAGGGCACACTGAAGCTTTCTTT. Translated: CACLRTGHTEAFF.

The CDR3 nucleotides are TGTGCCAGCAGCACGACTAGCGGATCCTACAATGAGCAGTTCTTC. Its translation is CASSTTSGSYNEQFF. The chain links TRBV3-1 (or the pseudogene TRBV3-2) to TRBJ2-1; 9 positions agree with TRBD2. CDR3 length equals 15 residues. Germline V gene lookup returns CDR1 LGHDT and CDR2 YNNKEL (reference sequence). V trimming: 5 bases; J trimming: 1 base; junction bases outside the gene matches: 3.

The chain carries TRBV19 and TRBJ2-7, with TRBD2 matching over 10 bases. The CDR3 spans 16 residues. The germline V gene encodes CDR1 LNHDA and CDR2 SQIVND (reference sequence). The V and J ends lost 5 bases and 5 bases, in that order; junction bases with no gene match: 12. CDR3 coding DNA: TGTGCCAGTAGTTCCCCGACTAGCGGGTCCCGGGACGAGCAGTACTTC. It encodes CASSSPTSGSRDEQYF.

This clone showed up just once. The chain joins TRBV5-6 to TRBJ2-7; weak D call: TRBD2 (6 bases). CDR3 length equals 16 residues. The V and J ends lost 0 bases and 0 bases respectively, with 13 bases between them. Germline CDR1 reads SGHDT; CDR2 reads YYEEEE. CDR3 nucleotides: TGTGCCAGCAGCTTGGCCAACGGGGGTAGCTCCTACGAGCAGTACTTC. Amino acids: CASSLANGGSSYEQYF.

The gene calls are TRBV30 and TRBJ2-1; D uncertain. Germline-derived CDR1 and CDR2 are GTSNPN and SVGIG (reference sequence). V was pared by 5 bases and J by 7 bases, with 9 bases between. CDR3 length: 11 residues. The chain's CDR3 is CAWGPLNEQFF. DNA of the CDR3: TGTGCCTGGGGACCTTTAAATGAGCAGTTCTTC.

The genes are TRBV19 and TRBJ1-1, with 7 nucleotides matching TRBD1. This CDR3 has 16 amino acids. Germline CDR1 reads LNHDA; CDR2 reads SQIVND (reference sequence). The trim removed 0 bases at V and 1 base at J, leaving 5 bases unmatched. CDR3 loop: CASSIDLGDRNTEAFF. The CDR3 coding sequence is TGTGCCAGTAGTATAGACTTGGGGGACAGGAACACTGAAGCTTTCTTT.

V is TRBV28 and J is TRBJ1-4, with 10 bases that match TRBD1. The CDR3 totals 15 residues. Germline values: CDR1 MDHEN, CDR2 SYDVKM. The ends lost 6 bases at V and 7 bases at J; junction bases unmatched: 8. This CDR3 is CASRTSGTGAEKLFF. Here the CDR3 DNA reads TGTGCCAGCAGGACCTCCGGGACAGGGGCTGAAAAACTGTTTTTT. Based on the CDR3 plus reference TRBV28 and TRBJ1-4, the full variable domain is DVKVTQSSRYLVKRTGEKVFLECVQDMDHENMFWYRQDPGLGLRLIYFSYDVKMKEKGDIPEGYSVSREKKERFSLILESASTNQTSMYLCASRTSGTGAEKLFFGSGTQLSVL.

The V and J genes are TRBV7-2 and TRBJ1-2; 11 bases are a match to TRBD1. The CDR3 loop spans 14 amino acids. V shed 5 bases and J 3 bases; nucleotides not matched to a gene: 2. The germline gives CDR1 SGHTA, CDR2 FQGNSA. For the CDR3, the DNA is TGTGCCAGCAGCAAGGGACAGGGGGACTATGGCTACACCTTC. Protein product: CASSKGQGDYGYTF. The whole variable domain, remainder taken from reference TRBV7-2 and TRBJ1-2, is GAGVSQSPSNKVTEKGKDVELRCDPISGHTALYWYRQSLGQGLEFLIYFQGNSAPDKSGLPSDRFSAERTGGSVSTLTIQRTQQEDSAVYLCASSKGQGDYGYTFGSGTRLTVV.

The CDR3 sequence is CASRPGTGVPGELFF. CDR3 nucleotide sequence: TGTGCCAGCAGACCCGGGACAGGGGTTCCCGGGGAGCTGTTTTTT. V is TRBV7-2 and J is TRBJ2-2; 10 nucleotides line up with TRBD1. The V and J ends lost 6 bases and 6 bases, in that order; junction bases with no gene match: 7. Germline V CDR1 and CDR2: SGHTA, FQGNSA. The CDR3 has 15 amino acids.

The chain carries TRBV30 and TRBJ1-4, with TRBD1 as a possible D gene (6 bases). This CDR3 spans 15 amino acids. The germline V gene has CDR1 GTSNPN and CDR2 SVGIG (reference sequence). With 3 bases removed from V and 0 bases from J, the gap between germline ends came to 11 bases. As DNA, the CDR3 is TGTGCCTGGAGAAGAGGGGGATCAACTAATGAAAAACTGTTTTTT. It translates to CAWRRGGSTNEKLFF. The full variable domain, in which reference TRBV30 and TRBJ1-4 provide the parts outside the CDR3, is SQTIHQWPATLVQPVGSPLSLECTVEGTSNPNLYWYRQAAGRGLQLLFYSVGIGQISSEVPQNLSASRPQDRQFILSSKKLLLSDSGFYLCAWRRGGSTNEKLFFGSGTQLSVL.

The CDR3 loop reads CASSFPGRGYTF. The CDR3 nucleotides are TGTGCCAGCAGCTTCCCAGGGCGCGGCTACACCTTC. This chain connects TRBV7-2 to TRBJ1-2; weak D call: TRBD1 (5 bases). Germline V lookup: CDR1 SGHTA, CDR2 FQGNSA. The CDR3 runs to 12 residues. Trimming stripped 3 bases from V and 8 bases from J, with 10 bases between.

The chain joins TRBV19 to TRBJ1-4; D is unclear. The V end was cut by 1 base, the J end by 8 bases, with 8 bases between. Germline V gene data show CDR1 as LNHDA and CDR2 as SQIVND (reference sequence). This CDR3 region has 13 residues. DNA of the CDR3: TGTGCCAGTAGTATAGCCCCTGGCGAAAAACTGTTTTTT. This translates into CASSIAPGEKLFF.

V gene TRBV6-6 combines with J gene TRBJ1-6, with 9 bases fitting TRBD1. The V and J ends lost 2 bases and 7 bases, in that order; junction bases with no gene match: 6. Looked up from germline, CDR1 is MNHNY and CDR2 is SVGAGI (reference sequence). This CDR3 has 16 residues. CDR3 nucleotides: TGTGCCAGCAGTTACGGGGGACAGGGAGGGAATTCACCCCTCCACTTT. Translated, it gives CASSYGGQGGNSPLHF.

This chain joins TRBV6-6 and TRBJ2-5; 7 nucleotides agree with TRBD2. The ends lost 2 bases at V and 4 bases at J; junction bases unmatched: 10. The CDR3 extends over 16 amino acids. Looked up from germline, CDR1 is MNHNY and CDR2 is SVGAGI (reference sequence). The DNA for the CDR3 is TGTGCCAGCAGTTACCCCGGGGGAGGGGCAGGAGAGACCCAGTACTTC. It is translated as CASSYPGGGAGETQYF.

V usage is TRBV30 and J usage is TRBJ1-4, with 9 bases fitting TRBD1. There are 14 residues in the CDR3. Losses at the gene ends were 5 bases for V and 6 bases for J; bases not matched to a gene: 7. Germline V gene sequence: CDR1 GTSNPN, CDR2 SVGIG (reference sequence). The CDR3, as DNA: TGTGCCTGGGAAGGGACAGGGCGCGATGAAAAACTGTTTTTT. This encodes CAWEGTGRDEKLFF.